This TCR beta chain was sequenced in a study of HIV-infected patients and healthy controls (dated by TCRdb to the mid-2010s). With regard to the full study: The study asked whether deep sequencing of the TCR repertoire from small blood samples of HIV patients could detect immune perturbation and reconstitution. Study-wide conclusions, independent of this receptor: The dynamics of distinct T-cell subpopulations could not be separated, and sequencing depth was restricted, because whole blood was used. HLA typing of donors was not performed in the study. Healthy controls shared more CDR3s between individuals than HIV+ patients, by Jaccard index and by count of highly shared sequences. Size-matched repertoire data did not replicate the apparent post-therapy recovery of the Gini index in HIV-infected patients. In the samples, alpha-beta chain pairing was left undetermined. Oligoclonality may be reflected in the significantly higher mean Gini indices of HIV-infected repertoires compared with controls. Compared with untreated HIV+ repertoires, healthy control repertoires had roughly threefold more distinct CDR3s and a higher Shannon diversity. Eight alpha and eight beta V genes showed significantly different mean usage between HIV-infected patients and controls. Only sixteen HIV-infected individuals were processed, which the authors considered a major limit on how widely the findings apply. MAIT cell alpha-chain CDR3s were found at high frequency in healthy controls but were severely depleted in HIV+ repertoires. During therapy, a significant decrease in frequency was seen for HIV-associated CDR3s, whereas no significant change was found for CMV-associated CDR3s, although most of them became more frequent. Rare events from HIV-infected data received too much weight under size-matching, and comparisons were complicated by unequal numbers of distinct sequences between patients and controls. The observed differences in diversity could not be explained by the slight differences in age and sex profiles between the study cohorts.

Using SuperScript III with primers targeting the alpha and beta constant regions, 500 ng of RNA was reverse transcribed. Separate alpha and beta chain libraries were generated by chain-specific third strand synthesis with multiplexing indices. The protocol used a single primer pair to amplify all rearrangements within a chain, which avoided primer bias, and attached molecular barcodes to each cDNA molecule. Purified cDNA was ligated with T4 RNA Ligase 1 onto a 5' RACE adapter bearing a random hexamer and the SP2 sequencing primer site. Second strand synthesis was performed with Phusion polymerase and primed from the SP2 site, and slow temperature ramps were applied to favor optimal annealing. Two random hexamer sequences, both added before amplification and joined together, made up the 12-nucleotide barcode of each molecule. An amplification PCR of 23 cycles with P5s and P7 primers came after a short first PCR that had added P5 and P7 adapter elements plus a second index. Libraries received approximately 25 PCR cycles in total, were quantified on a Qubit, sized on a Bioanalyzer, and diluted to 4 to 5 nM. Sequencing of the normalized libraries was done on an Illumina MiSeq using 2 x 250 paired-end kits. Reverse transcription reactions underwent purification over MinElute columns, with elution into roughly 10 ul Tris-Cl. Adapter ligations were incubated for 23 hours at 16 degrees C and subsequently purified with AMPure XP beads at a 1:1 ratio. The study's own analysis went as follows. A modified Decombinator processed the demultiplexed FASTQ files and output V, J, insert and barcode information. Sequences that shared a barcode but differed from the dominant sequence were discarded as errors, and original cDNA molecules were estimated by counting barcodes clustered at Levenshtein distance 3. For downstream analyses, the R packages ineq, vegan, igraph and RCytoscape were used, along with IMGT nomenclature and CDR3 definitions. V gene usage was computed over distinct sequences, each TCR counted once to avoid skew from clonal expansion. Within a donor, similarity networks joined unique CDR3 amino acid sequences in every case where two of them were separated by a single Levenshtein edit. The authors compiled published HIV-specific CDR3s (about 100 alpha, just over 700 beta) and CMV-specific CDR3s (approximately 13 alpha, roughly 250 beta) and searched for them in the repertoires. Random subsampling to size-matched repertoires demonstrated that the decreased diversity in patients did not result from their lower sequence numbers. TCRdb reanalyzed the raw reads on its own, using fastp at Q25 for trimming and MiXCR for clone calling, and kept in-frame beta chains. Rows with one shared CDR3 protein collapse into an entry with the most common genes and DNA. Clone size and V and J calls follow TCRdb, not the original study. This sample lists approximately 17,000 distinct CDR3 sequences; roughly 9% were detected once. Of the sample, 5.1% falls within the top ten clones.

The sample holds many counts of this clonotype. Its binding antigen is unknown. No quality values exist for individual bases; no much larger clone is one base distant. Since whole blood was used without any cell fractionation, the repertoire reflected all peripheral T cells in unsorted form. As controls, ten healthy donors without infection were sampled, and four of the ten donors were sampled a second time roughly twelve weeks later. A 2.5 ml sample of peripheral blood was drawn into Tempus tubes for RNA extraction. The TURBO-DNase kit was used to remove leftover genomic DNA, and GLOBINclear was used to deplete globin mRNA. CDR1 SGHDT and CDR2 YYEEEE were looked up in the germline V gene. The CDR3 runs 17 amino acids, cysteine and phenylalanine included. Only the CDR3 region is kept as DNA, spanning 51 bases read in frame from base 1. The junction carries 14 bases between V and J, which are trimmed by 4 bases and 0 bases respectively.

The sequence links TRBV5-6 to TRBJ2-6; a tentative D call is TRBD2 (6 bases match). The specimen sequenced was blood. The sequence was obtained from an adult in good health. The CDR3 loop reads CASSPGPGGSGANVLTF. The DNA reads TGTGCCAGCAGCCCGGGTCCCGGGGGCTCTGGGGCCAACGTCCTGACTTTC.